This paragraph reports one TCR beta chain. The CDR3 is 15 amino acids. The V and J ends lost 4 bases and 5 bases respectively, with 14 bases between them. Germline CDR1 is KGHSH and CDR2 is LQKENI. Using immunoSEQ multiplex PCR, the repertoire was profiled, and TCRdb retains in-frame clones only, with some absent. The table shows tens of thousands of clones, with about 85% occurring only once. The data were obtained in a study of blood T cell repertoires in COVID-19. This clonotype was sampled from a woman aged 45-65 years with active or convalescent COVID-19. The sample comprised peripheral blood. The V and J genes are TRBV18 and TRBJ1-4; weak D call: TRBD1 (5 bases). CDR3 residues: CASSQNWGGNEKLFF. The CDR3 DNA is TGTGCCAGCTCACAAAACTGGGGGGGAAATGAAAAACTGTTTTTT.